This T cell receptor beta chain comes out of a study of cytomegalovirus exposure and HLA in healthy donors. Study-wide points: It was reported that TCR beta sequences correctly inferred the HLA-A and HLA-B alleles for most subjects.

Concerning this clone: Its antigen is currently unknown.

The study ran its PCR with 60 Vbeta and 13 Jbeta primers. This table comes from immunoSEQ multiplex PCR, and its TCRdb copy is limited to in-frame clones, with some not included. The sample has 110,000 to 150,000 clones, 84% seen once. The CDR3 is 13 amino acids. Per germline, CDR1 SGHNT and CDR2 YYREEE (reference sequence). The V end was cut by 3 bases, the J end by 1 base, with 5 bases between. The specimen sequenced was PBMCs. V is TRBV5-4 and J is TRBJ2-4; D is uncertain. The receptor comes from a boy under 10 years old in good health and CMV-seronegative. Here the CDR3 DNA reads TGTGCCAGCAGCTCCCTTGCCAAAAACATTCAGTACTTC. Its protein product is CASSSLAKNIQYF.